Sequencing of this TCR beta chain was carried out in a study of cytomegalovirus exposure and HLA in healthy donors (dated by TCRdb to 2016 to 2017). Regarding the research as a whole: An earlier analysis of about 530 of the donors reported under 300 Gb of sequence data and 90 million to 120 million unique TCR beta sequences obtained from 150 million to 200 million T cells. Of the 350 to 450 genotyped donors, roughly 85% fell in the genetic ancestry cluster associated with self-reported Caucasian donors. In a later analysis, previously published TCR beta repertoires from 666 donors were re-analyzed and high-resolution HLA genotyping was added so that TCR occurrence patterns could be studied. In addition to the first cohort of approximately 650 subjects, a separate validation cohort of approximately 120 different subjects was used. The aim of the study was to test whether cataloging public T cell receptors could identify signatures of past pathogen exposure. Several DR-DQ haplotypes were handled as single units for association and clustering, since linkage in the cohort was strong. Every discovery cohort repertoire had been produced on one sequencing platform. Rather than drawing on any new phenotypic data, the later analysis identified candidate immune exposures from TCR beta sequences and the way those sequences occurred across donors. In a later genetic analysis, genome-wide SNP genotypes for about 55% of the roughly 670 donors were used, and that subset was treated as a discovery cohort. An early release that covered about 600 HLA-typed donors contained about 300 gigabases of sequencing data and approximately 85 million unique TCR sequences. Typing coverage varied by locus: roughly 629-640 donors for A, B, C, DRB1 and DQB1; more than 500 for DQA1; around 610 for DPA1; approximately 470 for DPB1. To decide whether each TCR beta V gene segment behaved as functional or pseudogenic, an earlier analysis of approximately 620 of the donors relied on high-throughput TCR beta sequencing. Donor age, sex, ethnicity and CMV serostatus were compiled alongside the repertoire data. Class I and class II HLA loci were covered by the typing at four-digit resolution. The study combined high-throughput TCR immunosequencing, statistical association of individual TCRs with disease status, and machine learning to predict cytomegalovirus infection status. The study profiled the T cell repertoires of hundreds of subjects by immunosequencing and related them to cytomegalovirus serostatus. On average, around 230,000 unique TCR beta nucleotide sequences were sequenced per donor among a few hundred genotyped donors of the cohort, with around 19% of those sequences being non-productive.

The CDR1 and CDR2 encoded by the germline V gene (reference sequence) are MNHEY and SMNVEV. From its cysteine to its phenylalanine, the CDR3 spans 17 amino acids. Kept here is only the CDR3 DNA, which spans 51 bases and is read in frame from base 1. The junction shows trimming of 2 bases on V and 6 bases on J, and the gene matches do not reach 11 bases of it. Library preparation employed the immunoSEQ multiplex PCR assay. A mixture of 60 forward primers for TCR Vbeta segments and 13 reverse primers for TCR Jbeta segments was used in the multiplex PCR. Amplification of the CDR3 region of rearranged TCR beta genes was performed with a multiplex PCR assay on genomic DNA. Amplified TCR beta libraries were sequenced as 87-base-pair reads on the Illumina HiSeq System. The source study handled its data this way. In a later analysis, tens of millions of unique TCR beta chains were counted across the 500 to 700 repertoires, and approximately 11 million of these chains were shared by at least two donors. A nearest-neighbor algorithm error-corrected the raw reads and collapsed the reads into unique sequences, merging closely related sequences to remove PCR and sequencing errors. To assign V, D and J gene segments, CDR3 sequences were aligned to IMGT reference sequences. For a sequence to be retained, at least a six-nucleotide match to both a V gene segment and a J gene segment was required. A rearrangement was called productive if the CDR3 had no stop codons and remained in frame with V and J, and every other rearrangement was called non-productive. Following IMGT convention, CDR3 was defined as the stretch from the second conserved V-encoded cysteine up to the conserved J-encoded phenylalanine. Sequences without an unambiguous match to a single V gene segment were excluded from the earlier analysis of 450 to 650 of the donors. An earlier analysis of 587 of the donors called V segments functional above 56.7% productive rearrangements and segregating when the between-donor standard deviation exceeded 5%. A statistical classification framework was developed to diagnose cytomegalovirus status using the catalog of TCR beta chain sequences. V and J gene assignment, in a later analysis, came from comparing TCR nucleotide sequences with IMGT/GENE-DB human TR gene sequences. The TCRdist pipeline was used in a later analysis to assign CDR3 sequences and most-parsimonious VDJ recombination scenarios. In a later analysis, each TCR beta chain was defined by its CDR3 amino acid sequence together with its V-gene family, and reads lacking a unique V-gene family were excluded. To address suspected cross-contamination and a sequencing artifact, a later analysis removed around 600 highly shared, low-generation-probability nucleotide sequences. In a later analysis, a clonal expansion index was calculated for each public chain from normalized within-repertoire ranks of inferred template counts. Generation probabilities in a later analysis came from a VDJ recombination model fitted to out-of-frame rearrangements, and those results were checked against IGoR. A later analysis scored TCR-TCR, TCR-HLA and TCR-CMV co-occurrence with hypergeometric tests, applying a repertoire-size bias correction to TCR pairs. In a later analysis, false discovery rates were estimated by permuting HLA or CMV assignments 20 times. In a later analysis, co-occurring TCRs were grouped using DBSCAN, and TCRdist sequence similarity was added for clustering within HLA-allele-positive subsets. Repertoires with fewer than 30,000 or more than 120,000 public chains, plus five repertoires with anomalous nucleotide sharing, were excluded from co-occurrence clustering. The clones in this table, taken by TCRdb from immuneACCESS, are in-frame only. Not every clone is retained; where verified, under half of the shortfall comes from an unresolved V gene, and the cause of the rest is unknown. D and trimming come from the DNA, and the V and J calls and clone size come from that table. This sample's clone table shows fewer than 150,000 clones. The top ten clones comprise 2% of the sample.

Remarks on this clone: The antigen it recognizes is unknown.

On the study overall, not on this receptor specifically: Sequencing depth was assumed to be roughly uniform across donors in the presence/absence analyses, though that assumption may not hold. According to a later analysis, parvovirus B19, influenza, CMV and Epstein-Barr virus appeared linked to several top co-occurrence clusters. According to a later analysis, most CMV-associated TCR beta chains appeared to be HLA-restricted, and the HLA associations seemed to be driven largely by CMV exposure. In a later analysis, TCR association rates were found to vary across HLA loci, with the most associated TCRs seen for DRB1 alleles and the fewest for HLA-C alleles. Immune exposure information for the cohort was limited to CMV serostatus. Because counts were too low, approximately 15 rarely observed V segments, including chromosome 9 orphons, were excluded from the earlier analysis of a few hundred of the donors. At a false discovery rate of 0.05, a later analysis linked about 16,000 TCR beta sequences to specific HLA alleles. In the study, about 150 TCR beta chains were listed as associated with cytomegalovirus. A cluster of highly shared sequence variants was judged likely to represent a technical artifact of the sequencing pipeline. When HLA alleles, especially DR and DQ, strongly co-occurred, TCR associations were difficult to assign to individual alleles. Compared with the 666-donor mean, donors in an Asian-associated ancestry cluster had fewer N-insertions in productive TCRs, according to a later genetic analysis. The authors suggested that the approach could potentially be extended to other disease states and immunological phenotypes. An earlier analysis of 450 to 750 of the donors showed that most TCR beta V segments appeared in productive rearrangements either about 90% or about 30% of the time, which broadly matched IMGT annotations. A further reported finding was that TCR beta sequences accurately predicted the HLA-A and HLA-B alleles for most subjects in the first cohort. The classifier was reported to diagnose cytomegalovirus status with high specificity and sensitivity in both the original cohort and the validation cohort. Three of the identified cytomegalovirus-associated TCR beta chains were confirmed in vitro to be specific for cytomegalovirus antigens. Some IMGT-functional V segments, including TRBV6-2 and TRBV6-3, could not be distinguished by the 87-base-pair reads and were therefore excluded. An association between a missense DCLRE1C variant and V-gene and J-gene trimming of TCR beta chains was found in a later genetic analysis and replicated in an independent cohort. Correlated functional status among segregating V segments might reflect linkage disequilibrium, but an unknown experimental factor could not be ruled out. Because HLA typing was missing for some donors at each locus, association tests included only the typed subset. While some public TCRs were present in many individuals, most TCR sequences turned up only very rarely across donors. Compared with equally common non-associated chains, HLA-associated TCR beta chains in a later analysis were more clonally expanded and had lower generation probabilities. In this cohort, only TCR beta chains were sequenced, and detectable features were limited by the absence of alpha or paired-chain data.

The cohort was made up of several hundred healthy bone marrow donors. At the time of sampling, all cohort members were nominally healthy, though unrecorded immune exposures were likely present. The donor tested CMV seronegative and was one of the 352 seronegative cohort members. Each donor provided a peripheral blood sample, and peripheral blood mononuclear cells were used for TCR beta sequencing. The Qiagen DNeasy Blood Extraction Kit was used to extract genomic DNA from the blood cell samples. The sequence came from a woman in her sixties or seventies in good health and CMV-seronegative. The specimen was PBMCs. The chain employs TRBV27 and TRBJ2-1; 9 nucleotides in the junction match TRBD2. The nucleotide sequence reads TGTGCCAGCAGTTTACGAGAAGGTCTAGCGGGGTCCAATGAGCAGTTCTTC. This is translated as CASSLREGLAGSNEQFF.